The 22 T cell receptor beta chains below all came from one sample that was sequenced in a study of T cell responses to AZD1222 COVID-19 vaccine. Here immunoSEQ multiplex PCR was the method, and the copy in TCRdb shows in-frame clones only, minus some. The table has 150,000 to 200,000 clones, approximately 90% seen once. The sample was peripheral blood, taken on day 0 of AZD1222 vaccination. The receptors stem from an adult in good health.

The chain links TRBV15 to TRBJ2-7; 7 positions agree with TRBD2. CDR3 length: 14 amino acids. Germline loops: CDR1 LNHNV, CDR2 YYDKDF (reference sequence). Trimming removed 0 bases from V and 2 bases from J; junction bases left unmatched: 1. The CDR3: CATSREGGAYEQYF. The CDR3 region has the DNA TGTGCCACCAGCAGAGAGGGGGGGGCCTACGAGCAGTACTTC.

The CDR3 DNA follows: TGTGCCAGCAGCCAAGGGACAGTTGGTCCACCCCTCCACTTT. This gives the protein CASSQGTVGPPLHF. The rearrangement links TRBV3-1 (or the pseudogene TRBV3-2) to TRBJ1-6; possible D gene TRBD1, 6 bases. Germline V gene data show CDR1 as LGHDT and CDR2 as YNNKEL (reference sequence). The CDR3 has 14 residues. The V and J ends lost 1 base and 11 bases respectively, with 12 bases between them.

To note about this clone: Compared with germline, one end of the junction differs, possibly owing to a read error. The chain combines TRBV6-5 with TRBJ1-2, with 7 bases lining up with TRBD1. Per germline, CDR1 MNHEY and CDR2 SVGAGI. The CDR3 spans 14 residues. CDR3 in DNA: TGTGCCTGCAGCTTAACAGGGGAACCCTATGGCTACACCTTC. This translates into CACSLTGEPYGYTF.

The chain has TRBV11-2 and TRBJ2-1; D tentatively fits TRBD1 or TRBD2 (5 bases each). The CDR3 consists of 13 residues. Between the trimmed V and J ends, which lost 5 bases and 4 bases, there was a span of 9 bases. The V gene's germline CDR1 is SGHAT and CDR2 FQNNGV. As DNA, the CDR3 is TGTGCCAGCAGCCAAGGGACGTACAATGAGCAGTTCTTC. It yields the protein CASSQGTYNEQFF.

The chain joins TRBV5-4 to TRBJ1-2; no firm D call. Germline-derived CDR1 and CDR2 are SGHNT and YYREEE (reference sequence). The V gene lost 4 bases and the J gene lost 5 bases, with 12 bases spanning the gap. This CDR3 is built from 13 residues. The CDR3 spells CASSPDAIYGYTF. In nucleotides, the CDR3 is TGTGCCAGCAGCCCCGACGCAATTTATGGCTACACCTTC. Complete variable domain (other parts from reference TRBV5-4 and TRBJ1-2): ETGVTQSPTHLIKTRGQQVTLRCSSQSGHNTVSWYQQALGQGPQFIFQYYREEENGRGNFPPRFSGLQFPNYSSELNVNALELDDSALYLCASSPDAIYGYTFGSGTRLTVV.

The rearrangement joins TRBV18 to TRBJ1-2; D may be TRBD1 (5 bases). V gave up 3 bases and J gave up 4 bases, with 12 bases separating them. CDR1 and CDR2 (germline): KGHSH, LQKENI. The CDR3 is made up of 14 amino acids. Here the CDR3 reads CASSPPQAIYGYTF. The DNA for the CDR3 is TGTGCCAGCTCACCCCCACAGGCGATCTATGGCTACACCTTC.

The genes are TRBV19 and TRBJ2-1; no reliable D call. The CDR3 is 14 amino acids. Trimming took off 7 bases at V and 4 bases at J, with 14 bases between the two ends. The germline gives CDR1 LNHDA, CDR2 SQIVND (reference sequence). The chain's CDR3 is CASTDPGRYNEQFF. In nucleotides, the CDR3 is TGTGCCAGTACTGACCCTGGTAGGTACAATGAGCAGTTCTTC.

The chain has TRBV28 and TRBJ1-1; D possibly corresponds to TRBD1 (6 bases). This CDR3 comprises 14 residues. Trimming left V 6 bases short and J 0 bases short, with 11 bases between. The germline V gene has CDR1 MDHEN and CDR2 SYDVKM. CDR3 sequence reads: CASRYTGLNTEAFF. In DNA form, the CDR3 reads TGTGCCAGCAGGTATACAGGGCTGAACACTGAAGCTTTCTTT.

The V call is TRBV3-1 (or the pseudogene TRBV3-2), the J call TRBJ2-2; unclear D gene. The CDR3 runs to 16 residues. Trimming took 1 base from V and 0 from J, leaving 9 bases between them. The germline V gene encodes CDR1 LGHDT and CDR2 YNNKEL (reference sequence). The CDR3 protein is CASSQVWRANTGELFF. The CDR3 DNA reads as TGTGCCAGCAGCCAAGTTTGGCGCGCGAACACCGGGGAGCTGTTTTTT.

The V gene is TRBV4-3, the J gene TRBJ2-1; D is uncertain. The V end was cut by 0 bases, the J end by 3 bases, with 12 bases between. The CDR3 sequence is 16 residues long. Germline assignment: CDR1 LGHNA and CDR2 YSLEER. CDR3 amino acids: CASSQELDSFYNEQFF. In DNA, the CDR3 is TGCGCCAGCAGCCAAGAGTTAGATAGTTTCTACAATGAGCAGTTCTTC.

The chain recombines TRBV11-3 with TRBJ2-3, with D hard to call. Trimming removed 3 bases at V and 0 bases at J, with 13 bases between. The CDR3 spans 16 residues. The V gene's germline CDR1 is SGHNT and CDR2 YENEEA. CDR3 in DNA: TGTGCCAGCAGCTTTTTTAGGGCCTCTAGCACAGATACGCAGTATTTT. This sequence encodes CASSFFRASSTDTQYF.

V gene TRBV5-1 combines with J gene TRBJ2-5; TRBD1 aligns across 9 bases. Unmatched junction bases numbered 9, after V lost 7 bases and J lost 5 bases. In germline, CDR1 is SGHRS, CDR2 YFSETQ. This CDR3 spans 14 amino acids. The CDR3 loop is CASQTRTGDETQYF. CDR3 DNA: TGCGCCAGCCAGACTAGGACAGGGGACGAGACCCAGTACTTC.

This clone was counted a few times. The chain couples TRBV29-1 to TRBJ2-7; D perhaps matches TRBD1 (6 bases). The germline V gene has CDR1 SQVTM and CDR2 ANQGSEA. This CDR3 comprises 14 residues. V lost 7 bases and J lost 2, with 18 bases in between. The CDR3 reads CSAEKQGFPYEQYF. CDR3 sequence (DNA): TGCAGCGCCGAAAAACAGGGTTTCCCCTACGAGCAGTACTTC.

V is TRBV10-3 and J is TRBJ1-5, with D maybe TRBD1 (6 bases). There are 14 residues in the CDR3. Germline CDR1 ENHRY, CDR2 SYGVKD. Trimming cost V 6 bases and J 0 bases, with 9 bases left between them. The CDR3 DNA is TGTGCCATCAGGGACAGCTATAGCAATCAGCCCCAGCATTTT. It yields the protein CAIRDSYSNQPQHF.

The chain combines TRBV30 with TRBJ1-4; possible D gene TRBD1, 6 bases. The CDR3 has 15 residues. Germline CDR1 reads GTSNPN; CDR2 reads SVGIG (reference sequence). Trimming removed 1 base from V and 5 bases from J, with 14 bases in between. The CDR3 bases are TGTGCCTGGAGTGGATGGTCGGGGGGCAATGAAAAACTGTTTTTT. Translation: CAWSGWSGGNEKLFF.

In regard to this clone: Other DNA sequences in this sample translate to the same CDR3. This sequence joins TRBV28 and TRBJ1-5; D call uncertain. This CDR3 spans 12 amino acids. V shed 5 bases and J shed 7 bases, with 9 bases lying between them. Germline CDR1 reads MDHEN; CDR2 reads SYDVKM. DNA for the CDR3: TGTGCCAGCAGTCTTCTAGGGCAGCCCCAGCATTTT. It translates to CASSLLGQPQHF.

The chain carries TRBV9 and TRBJ2-1; TRBD2 is a possible D gene (5 bases). Germline assignment: CDR1 SGDLS and CDR2 YYNGEE. The CDR3 loop spans 16 amino acids. Trimming took off 0 bases at V and 4 bases at J, with 14 bases between the two ends. The CDR3 bases are TGTGCCAGCAGCGTAGCGCGAACGGGAAAGTACAATGAGCAGTTCTTC. Translating it yields CASSVARTGKYNEQFF. The full variable domain, rest sourced from reference TRBV9 and TRBJ2-1, is DSGVTQTPKHLITATGQRVTLRCSPRSGDLSVYWYQQSLDQGLQFLIQYYNGEERAKGNILERFSAQQFPDLHSELNLSSLELGDSALYFCASSVARTGKYNEQFFGPGTRLTVL.

The chain carries TRBV4-2 and TRBJ2-7; 7 nucleotides match TRBD1. The ends lost 4 bases at V and 2 bases at J; junction bases unmatched: 2. Germline CDR1 and CDR2: LGHNA and YNFKEQ. This CDR3 has 13 residues. CDR3 nucleotide sequence: TGTGCCAGCAGCCGGGACAGAGCCTACGAGCAGTACTTC. Its translation is CASSRDRAYEQYF.

This clone was seen a few times. The chain recombines TRBV7-2 with TRBJ1-2, with D hard to call. Germline CDR1 SGHTA, CDR2 FQGNSA. The CDR3 has 15 amino acids. Trimming removed 1 base from V and 8 bases from J, with 17 bases in between. The CDR3 loop reads CASSLVGDRPRGYTF. CDR3 in DNA: TGTGCCAGCAGCTTAGTCGGTGACCGTCCTCGAGGCTACACCTTC.

This sequence joins TRBV27 and TRBJ2-3; 11 nucleotides agree with TRBD1. Germline trimming cut 7 bases from V and 6 bases from J; bases unmatched to any gene: 9. The CDR3 is made up of 15 amino acids. The germline gives CDR1 MNHEY, CDR2 SMNVEV (reference sequence). For the CDR3, the DNA is TGTGCCAGCACCCCGGGGACAGGGGGTAGGGATACGCAGTATTTT. It yields the protein CASTPGTGGRDTQYF.

This clone was seen just once. CDR3 coding DNA: TGTGCCAGCAGTGAAGCTGGGAACTACGAGCAGTACTTC. It is translated as CASSEAGNYEQYF. This sequence joins TRBV6-1 and TRBJ2-7; the D is unclear. This CDR3 region has 13 residues. Germline CDR1 reads MNHNS; CDR2 reads SASEGT. V was trimmed by 0 bases and J by 3 bases, leaving 6 bases between them.

This clone was detected once. The chain uses TRBV9 and TRBJ1-3, with D hard to call. CDR1 is SGDLS, CDR2 YYNGEE, per germline. Trimming took off 1 base at V and 1 base at J, with 15 bases between the two ends. The CDR3 is 17 residues long. The CDR3: CASSVRDGRLSGNTIYF. CDR3 in DNA: TGTGCCAGCAGCGTACGGGATGGACGGCTGTCTGGAAACACCATATATTTT. The whole variable domain, filled in from reference TRBV9 and TRBJ1-3, reads DSGVTQTPKHLITATGQRVTLRCSPRSGDLSVYWYQQSLDQGLQFLIQYYNGEERAKGNILERFSAQQFPDLHSELNLSSLELGDSALYFCASSVRDGRLSGNTIYFGEGSWLTVV.